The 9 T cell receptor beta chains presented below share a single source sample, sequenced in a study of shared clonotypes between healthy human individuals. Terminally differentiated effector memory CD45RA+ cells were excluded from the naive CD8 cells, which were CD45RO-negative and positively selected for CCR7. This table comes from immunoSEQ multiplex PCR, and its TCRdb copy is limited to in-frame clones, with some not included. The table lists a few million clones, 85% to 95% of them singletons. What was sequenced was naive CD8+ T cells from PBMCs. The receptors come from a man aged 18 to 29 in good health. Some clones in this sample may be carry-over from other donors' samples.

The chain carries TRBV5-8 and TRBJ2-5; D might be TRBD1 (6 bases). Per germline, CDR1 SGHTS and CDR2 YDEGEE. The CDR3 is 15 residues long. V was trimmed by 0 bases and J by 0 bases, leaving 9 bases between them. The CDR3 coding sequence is TGTGCCAGCAGCTTGGCCCCAGGGGACCAAGAGACCCAGTACTTC. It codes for CASSLAPGDQETQYF. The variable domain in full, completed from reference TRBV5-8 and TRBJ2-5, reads EAGVTQSPTHLIKTRGQQATLRCSPISGHTSVYWYQQALGLGLQFLLWYDEGEERNRGNFPPRFSGRQFPNYSSELNVNALELEDSALYLCASSLAPGDQETQYFGPGTRLLVL.

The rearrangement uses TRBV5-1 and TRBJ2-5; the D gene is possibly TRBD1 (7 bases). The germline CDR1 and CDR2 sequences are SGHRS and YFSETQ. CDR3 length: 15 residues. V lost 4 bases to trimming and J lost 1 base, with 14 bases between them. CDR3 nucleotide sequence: TGCGCCAGCAGCGCGCGGGGACAGCTCCAAGAGACCCAGTACTTC. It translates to CASSARGQLQETQYF.

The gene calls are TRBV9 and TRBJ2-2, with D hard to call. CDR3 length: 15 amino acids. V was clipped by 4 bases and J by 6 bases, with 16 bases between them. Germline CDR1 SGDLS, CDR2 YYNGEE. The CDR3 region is CASSSPWGRAGELFF. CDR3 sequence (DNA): TGTGCCAGCAGCTCTCCATGGGGTCGGGCCGGGGAGCTGTTTTTT. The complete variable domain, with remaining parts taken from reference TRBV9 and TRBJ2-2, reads DSGVTQTPKHLITATGQRVTLRCSPRSGDLSVYWYQQSLDQGLQFLIQYYNGEERAKGNILERFSAQQFPDLHSELNLSSLELGDSALYFCASSSPWGRAGELFFGEGSRLTVL.

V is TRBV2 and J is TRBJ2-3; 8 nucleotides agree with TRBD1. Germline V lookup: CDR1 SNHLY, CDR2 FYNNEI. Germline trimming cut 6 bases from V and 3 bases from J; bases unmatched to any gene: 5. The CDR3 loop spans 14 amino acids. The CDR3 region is CASRAGGFTDTQYF. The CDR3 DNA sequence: TGTGCCAGCAGGGCAGGGGGCTTTACAGATACGCAGTATTTT.

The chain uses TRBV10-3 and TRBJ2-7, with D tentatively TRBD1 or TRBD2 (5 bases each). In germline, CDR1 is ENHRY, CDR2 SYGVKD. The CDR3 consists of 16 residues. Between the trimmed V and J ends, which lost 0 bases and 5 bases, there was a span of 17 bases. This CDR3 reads CAISESRDRLTDEQYF. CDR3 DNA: TGTGCCATCAGTGAGTCCAGGGATCGACTAACGGACGAGCAGTACTTC.

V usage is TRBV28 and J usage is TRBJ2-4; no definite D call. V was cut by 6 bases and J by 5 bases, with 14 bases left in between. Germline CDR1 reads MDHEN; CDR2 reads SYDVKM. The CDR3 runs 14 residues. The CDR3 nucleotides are TGTGCCAGCAGCCCCTACCTGGGCGAAAACATTCAGTACTTC. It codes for CASSPYLGENIQYF.

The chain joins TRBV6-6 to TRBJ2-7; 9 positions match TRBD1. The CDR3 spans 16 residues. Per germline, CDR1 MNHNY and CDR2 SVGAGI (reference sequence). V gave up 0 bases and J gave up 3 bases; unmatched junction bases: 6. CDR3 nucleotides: TGTGCCAGCAGTTACTCGAGTGGGACAGGGAGCTACGAGCAGTACTTC. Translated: CASSYSSGTGSYEQYF.

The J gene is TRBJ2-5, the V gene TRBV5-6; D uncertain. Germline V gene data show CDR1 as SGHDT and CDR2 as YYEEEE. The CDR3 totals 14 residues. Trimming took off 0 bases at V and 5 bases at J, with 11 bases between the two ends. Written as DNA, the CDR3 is TGTGCCAGCAGCTTGGGGGCACCGGCGGAGACCCAGTACTTC. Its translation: CASSLGAPAETQYF.

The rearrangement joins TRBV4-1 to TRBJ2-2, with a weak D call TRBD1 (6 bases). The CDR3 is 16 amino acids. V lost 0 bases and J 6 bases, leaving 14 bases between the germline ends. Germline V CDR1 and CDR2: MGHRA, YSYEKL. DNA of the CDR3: TGCGCCAGCAGCCAAGATGGGGGCAGGGTGGCCGGGGAGCTGTTTTTT. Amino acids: CASSQDGGRVAGELFF.